This T cell receptor (beta chain) was identified during a study of control samples from healthy donors and cancer patients (dated by TCRdb to between 2020 and 2021). This clone was observed a single time. There is no known antigen for this receptor. No base-level quality is on record; no much larger clone is a single base apart. Spanning cysteine to phenylalanine, the CDR3 consists of 16 amino acids. Here the CDR3 DNA is all that survives: 48 bases in frame from base 1. Looking up the germline V gene yields CDR1 SGHDN and CDR2 FVKESK. Trimming at the junction amounts to 1 base on V and 2 bases on J, and the germline ends lie 13 bases apart. Library creation used the immunoSEQ multiplex PCR assay. TCRdb's version of the immuneACCESS table is confined to in-frame rearrangements and falls short of the full clone set. An unresolved V gene accounts for under half of the shortfall where checked; the remainder is of unknown origin. For this sample the table gives 79,000 or so clones, of which 85% to 90% were detected only once. Of the sample, over 8.5% falls within the top ten clones.

The receptor was derived from a woman aged 45-60 years with colorectal cancer. The chain is made from TRBV14 and TRBJ2-3; no D gene is confidently identified. Sequencing used PBMCs. The nucleotide sequence reads as follows: TGTGCCAGCAGCCAAGGATCAGCAACGAACACAGATACGCAGTATTTT. It translates as CASSQGSATNTDTQYF.